This section outlines one T cell receptor (beta chain) sequence together with its context. What it binds is not known. Possible read error: a much larger clone is one base away. The data stem from a study of prognosis after radiotherapy for stage I lung cancer. Across the whole study: Considered medically inoperable were all of the patients with non-small cell lung cancer. Concurrent therapy was given to no patient receiving stereotactic body radiotherapy. At a biologically effective dose of at least 100 Gy and in 3 to 5 fractions, SBRT was the radiotherapy delivered.

Genomic DNA was the source, and TCR beta CDR3 was amplified from it by two-round multiplex PCR. Amplification in first-round PCR relied on primers specific to each TRBV and TRBJ gene. MiXCR, applied by TCRdb to the multiplex PCR reads, yields one record per CDR3 protein. The sample lists around 51,000 distinct CDR3 sequences; roughly 35% were seen once. The study, taken as a whole, reports: Patients who developed distant metastases had lower Shannon entropy after stereotactic body radiation therapy.

The CDR3 runs 14 residues. Germline V lookup: CDR1 DFQATT, CDR2 SNEGSKA (reference sequence). The genes are TRBV20-1 and TRBJ1-1; a possible D gene is TRBD1 (6 bases). The sequence was obtained from a donor aged 50 or older with non-small cell lung cancer. This sample comprised PBMCs, obtained before or after stereotactic body radiation therapy (not recorded which). CDR3 sequence reads: CCVTNRAGYTEAFF. For the CDR3, the DNA is TGCTGTGTCACCAACAGGGCGGGATACACTGAAGCTTTCTTT.